This passage covers 27 T cell receptor beta chains from one sample sequenced in a study of Graves' ophthalmopathy and Graves' hyperthyroidism (dated by TCRdb to 2016 to 2019). For sequencing, an Illumina HiSeq 2000 was employed. For repertoire sequencing, TCR beta CDR3 regions were amplified from RNA transcripts. A first-round RT-PCR used HTBI primers with the Qiagen OneStep RT-PCR kit, followed by a second-round multiplex PCR, size selection and purification. TCRdb reprocessed the public reads (quality trimming at Q25 with fastp, clone calling with MiXCR) and kept in-frame beta chains. Each entry merges the rows of one CDR3 protein and shows their most common DNA and genes. This sample gives hundreds of thousands of distinct CDR3 sequences in total; around 40% of them show up just once. The ten largest clones represent around 40% of the sample. Material for sequencing was peripheral blood. These receptors were taken from an adult man with Graves' ophthalmopathy.

A few counts support this clonotype. The genes are TRBV7-9 and TRBJ1-6; possibly TRBD1 for D (5 bases). Germline V gives CDR1 SEHNR, CDR2 FQNEAQ (reference sequence). CDR3 length: 15 residues. Deletions cut 4 bases from V and 7 bases from J, with 14 bases between. CDR3 residues: CASSWGPETNSPLHF. The CDR3 bases are TGTGCCAGCAGCTGGGGCCCGGAGACGAATTCACCCCTCCACTTT.

V gene TRBV20-1 combines with J gene TRBJ2-5; D gene unclear. Looked up from germline, CDR1 is DFQATT and CDR2 is SNEGSKA (reference sequence). V lost 4 bases and J 7 bases, leaving 10 bases between the germline ends. CDR3 length equals 11 residues. The CDR3 region is CSAIALRTQYF. Here the CDR3 DNA reads TGCAGTGCTATTGCTTTAAGGACCCAGTACTTC.

This clonotype was counted once. With a much larger clone just one base away, this may be a read error. V usage is TRBV10-3 and J usage is TRBJ1-6; D is ambiguous. This CDR3 has 15 residues. The ends were cut back, 4 bases at V and 7 bases at J, with 14 bases in the middle. Germline loops: CDR1 ENHRY, CDR2 SYGVKD. Here the CDR3 DNA reads TGTGCCATCAGTGGGAGGCAGAAGGAGAATTCACCCCTCCACTTT. Translating gives CAISGRQKENSPLHF.

The J gene is TRBJ1-1, the V gene TRBV15; maybe TRBD1 (6 bases). Trimming removed 0 bases at V and 2 bases at J, with 10 bases between. Per the germline V gene, CDR1 is LNHNV and CDR2 is YYDKDF (reference sequence). This CDR3 is 15 amino acids long. CDR3 in amino acids: CATSRDGGPNTEAFF. The CDR3 coding sequence is TGTGCCACCAGCAGAGATGGGGGGCCCAACACTGAAGCTTTCTTT.

This chain links TRBV25-1 with TRBJ1-6, with TRBD1 identical over 7 bases. Germline V gene lookup returns CDR1 MGHDK and CDR2 SYGVNS. Losses at the gene ends were 10 bases for V and 8 bases for J; bases not matched to a gene: 2. This CDR3 contains 11 residues. The CDR3 loop reads CANRGYSPLHF. Here the CDR3 DNA reads TGTGCCAACAGGGGATATTCACCCCTCCACTTT.

The chain has TRBV7-9 and TRBJ1-4; possible D gene TRBD1, 5 bases. The V gene lost 5 bases and the J gene lost 3 bases, with 10 bases spanning the gap. The CDR3 covers 14 residues. Germline V gene sequence: CDR1 SEHNR, CDR2 FQNEAQ (reference sequence). CDR3 region: CASSAGQSNEKLFF. CDR3 in DNA: TGTGCCAGCAGCGCGGGGCAGTCTAATGAAAAACTGTTTTTT.

Comment on this clonotype: A much larger clonotype is one base distant, so this may be a read error. V and J are TRBV7-2 and TRBJ2-5, with 7 bases lining up with TRBD1. This CDR3 has 16 amino acids. V was clipped by 5 bases and J by 7 bases; unmatched bases: 16. The germline V gene encodes CDR1 SGHTA and CDR2 FQGNSA. CDR3 in amino acids: CASSVRQGYPSGTQYF. The CDR3 DNA follows: TGTGCCAGCAGCGTTCGACAGGGTTATCCATCAGGGACCCAGTACTTC.

This clonotype was recorded a few times. The chain has TRBV20-1 and TRBJ2-5; D is uncertain. The V end lost 0 bases, the J end lost 4 bases, and 9 bases lay between the germline ends. There are 13 residues in the CDR3. The germline V gene has CDR1 DFQATT and CDR2 SNEGSKA (reference sequence). CDR3 in DNA: TGCAGTGCTAGAGATCCGAAGGGAGAGACCCAGTACTTC. This encodes CSARDPKGETQYF.

The chain uses TRBV20-1 and TRBJ2-7; D may match TRBD1 or TRBD2 (5 bases each). V was pared by 6 bases and J by 6 bases, with 15 bases between. Germline V gives CDR1 DFQATT, CDR2 SNEGSKA (reference sequence). The CDR3 is 12 amino acids. CDR3 sequence: CSAQTGTSEQYF. CDR3 DNA sequence: TGCAGTGCCCAGACTGGGACCTCCGAGCAGTACTTC.

Only a few counts were recorded for this clonotype. The V call is TRBV20-1, the J call TRBJ1-1; D not resolved. The CDR3 consists of 13 residues. The V gene lost 6 bases and the J gene lost 4 bases, with 15 bases spanning the gap. Germline V lookup: CDR1 DFQATT, CDR2 SNEGSKA (reference sequence). As DNA, the CDR3 is TGCAGTGCCCCGATCCGGGCGACCACTGAAGCTTTCTTT. It yields the protein CSAPIRATTEAFF.

This clonotype occurred many times. The chain employs TRBV2 and TRBJ2-5, with unresolved D. From germline, CDR1 is SNHLY and CDR2 FYNNEI. V was shortened by 3 bases and J by 5 bases, with 4 bases between the two germline ends. This CDR3 is built from 11 residues. CDR3 region: CASSDWETQYF. CDR3 coding DNA: TGTGCCAGCAGTGATTGGGAGACCCAGTACTTC. The full variable domain, completed using reference TRBV2 and TRBJ2-5, is EPEVTQTPSHQVTQMGQEVILRCVPISNHLYFYWYRQILGQKVEFLVSFYNNEISEKSEIFDDQFSVERPDGSNFTLKIRSTKLEDSAMYFCASSDWETQYFGPGTRLLVL.

Regarding this clonotype: A much more abundant neighbour one base away suggests this may be a read error. Written as DNA, the CDR3 is TGTGCCAGCAGCCCGGACAGGGCATACCAAGAGACCCAGTACTTC. This encodes CASSPDRAYQETQYF. The V gene is TRBV5-6, the J gene TRBJ2-5, with 8 bases matching TRBD1. The CDR3 spans 15 residues. In germline, CDR1 is SGHDT, CDR2 YYEEEE. The trim removed 4 bases at V and 0 bases at J, leaving 5 bases unmatched.

This clonotype occurred a few times. J is TRBJ2-5 and V is TRBV7-6; 7 bases fit TRBD1. The germline V gene has CDR1 SGHVS and CDR2 FNYEAQ. The CDR3 consists of 18 residues. V dropped 7 bases and J dropped 2; count of bases not matched to a gene: 19. This chain's CDR3 is CASNRQGIHNPVQETQYF. The CDR3 region has the DNA TGTGCCAGCAACCGACAGGGTATTCATAATCCCGTACAAGAGACCCAGTACTTC.

The chain recombines TRBV2 with TRBJ2-5; weak D call: TRBD1 (6 bases). This CDR3 comprises 13 residues. The germline CDR1 and CDR2 sequences are SNHLY and FYNNEI. Trimming stripped 11 bases from V and 4 bases from J, with 17 bases between. This CDR3 reads CADQGSTGETQYF. The CDR3 DNA reads TGTGCCGACCAGGGGTCGACAGGAGAGACCCAGTACTTC.

This clonotype was recorded a few times. V usage is TRBV5-1 and J usage is TRBJ1-4; TRBD1 aligns across 10 bases. Trimming took 4 bases from V and 5 from J; bases not matched to a gene: 17. Germline CDR1 reads SGHRS; CDR2 reads YFSETQ. This CDR3 has 19 amino acids. As DNA, the CDR3 is TGCGCCAGCAGCGACGGGGACAGGGGCCCGACGGGATTCAATGAAAAACTGTTTTTT. The encoded protein is CASSDGDRGPTGFNEKLFF.

The CDR3 bases are TGCAGTGCTTTCCCGACAGGGAGGGGACGTAACTATGGCTACACCTTC. Residues: CSAFPTGRGRNYGYTF. The chain recombines TRBV20-1 with TRBJ1-2; TRBD1 matches 7 bases. The CDR3 is 16 amino acids. Germline loops: CDR1 DFQATT, CDR2 SNEGSKA (reference sequence). Trimming took 5 bases from V and 1 from J; bases not matched to a gene: 13.

This clonotype was picked up many times. The chain uses TRBV5-1 and TRBJ1-2, with a tentative D call TRBD1 (5 bases). The CDR3 runs to 14 residues. The germline V and J ends were trimmed by 0 bases and 3 bases, with 9 bases remaining between them. The germline V gene encodes CDR1 SGHRS and CDR2 YFSETQ. The chain's CDR3 is CASSLGDSYYGYTF. The CDR3 nucleotides are TGCGCCAGCAGCTTGGGAGACAGCTACTATGGCTACACCTTC.

This clonotype was picked up a small number of times. The chain employs TRBV25-1 and TRBJ2-2; a weak D match, TRBD1 (5 bases). The germline CDR1 and CDR2 sequences are MGHDK and SYGVNS. V gave up 5 bases and J gave up 7 bases, with 11 bases separating them. The CDR3 runs 13 residues. The CDR3 coding sequence is TGTGCCAGCAGTTTACCAGGGATCGGGGAGCTGTTTTTT. It specifies CASSLPGIGELFF.

Comments on this clonotype: Since a much larger clone is just one base distant, this may be a read error. This CDR3 fails to terminate in the conserved phenylalanine or tryptophan, so it likely reflects a read error. V usage is TRBV11-1 and J usage is TRBJ1-6; a possible D gene is TRBD1 (6 bases). CDR3 length equals 14 residues. The germline V gene has CDR1 SGHAT and CDR2 FQDESV (reference sequence). Here the CDR3 DNA reads TGCGCCAGCAGCCAACCGGACAGTGGTTCACCCCTCCACCTT. It is translated as CASSQPDSGSPLHL.

This clonotype was observed many times. The chain is built from TRBV12-3 or TRBV12-4 and TRBJ2-5, with 8 nucleotides matching TRBD1. The CDR3 is 13 residues long. V trimming: 6 bases; J trimming: 4 bases; junction bases outside the gene matches: 4. Written as DNA, the CDR3 is TGTGCCAGCAGCTGGGGACAGGCAGAGACCCAGTACTTC. It translates to CASSWGQAETQYF.

In its sample, this clonotype was seen a few times. The chain has TRBV7-9 and TRBJ2-7; D uncertain. The CDR3 extends over 14 amino acids. V lost 1 base and J 3 bases, leaving 10 bases between the germline ends. Germline lookup yields CDR1 SEHNR and CDR2 FQNEAQ (reference sequence). CDR3 residues: CASSLDLVGYEQYF. The DNA of the CDR3 is TGTGCCAGCAGCTTAGATTTGGTGGGCTACGAGCAGTACTTC.

This chain connects TRBV7-9 to TRBJ2-2; 10 bases line up with TRBD1. CDR1 and CDR2 (germline): SEHNR, FQNEAQ (reference sequence). The CDR3 spans 15 residues. Unmatched junction bases numbered 7, after V lost 6 bases and J lost 6 bases. The CDR3 coding sequence is TGTGCCAGCAGTTACCTGGACAGGGGGTCCGGGGAGCTGTTTTTT. This gives the protein CASSYLDRGSGELFF.

This chain joins TRBV29-1 and TRBJ2-7, with TRBD1 matching 10 bases. Germline values: CDR1 SQVTM, CDR2 ANQGSEA. The ends lost 6 bases at V and 3 bases at J; junction bases unmatched: 8. The CDR3 sequence is 14 residues long. Here the CDR3 DNA reads TGCAGCGTAGATCACGGGACAGGGGTCTACGAGCAGTACTTC. Translation gives CSVDHGTGVYEQYF.

This clonotype was recorded many times. This chain links TRBV12-3 or TRBV12-4 with TRBJ1-6, with TRBD1 matching 7 bases. The V segment lost 5 bases and the J segment 7 bases; nucleotides outside the gene matches: 5. This CDR3 region has 14 residues. CDR3 nucleotide sequence: TGTGCCAGCAGTCTAGGACAGGAGAATTCACCCCTCCACTTT. Encoded protein: CASSLGQENSPLHF.

J is TRBJ1-2 and V is TRBV25-1; tentatively, D is TRBD1 (6 bases). Per germline, CDR1 MGHDK and CDR2 SYGVNS. Trimming pared 1 base from V and 12 bases from J, leaving 15 bases between. The CDR3 covers 13 residues. CDR3 in amino acids: CASSESRWRGNTF. The CDR3 DNA is TGTGCCAGCAGTGAATCTCGGTGGAGGGGGAACACCTTC.

This clonotype was recorded at least ten times. The chain carries TRBV6-5 and TRBJ2-7, with 7 bases identical to TRBD1. After removal of 6 bases from V and 0 bases from J, the junction contained 8 bases not matched to a gene. The CDR3 sequence is 15 residues long. The germline gives CDR1 MNHEY, CDR2 SVGAGI. The CDR3 DNA follows: TGTGCCAGCAGCAGGGGACAGCCGTACTCCTACGAGCAGTACTTC. It encodes CASSRGQPYSYEQYF.

This clonotype was observed a few times. This may arise from a read error, as a much more abundant clone is one base away. It is likely a read error, because the conserved phenylalanine at the end of the CDR3 is missing. V usage is TRBV7-2 and J usage is TRBJ2-7; 8 positions match TRBD2. Trimming cost V 4 bases and J 6 bases; bases outside gene matches: 5. Germline V gene lookup returns CDR1 SGHTA and CDR2 FQGNSA. The CDR3 totals 13 residues. This CDR3 is CASSSGTSSEQYL. The CDR3 DNA sequence: TGTGCCAGCAGCTCCGGGACTAGTTCCGAGCAGTACCTC.